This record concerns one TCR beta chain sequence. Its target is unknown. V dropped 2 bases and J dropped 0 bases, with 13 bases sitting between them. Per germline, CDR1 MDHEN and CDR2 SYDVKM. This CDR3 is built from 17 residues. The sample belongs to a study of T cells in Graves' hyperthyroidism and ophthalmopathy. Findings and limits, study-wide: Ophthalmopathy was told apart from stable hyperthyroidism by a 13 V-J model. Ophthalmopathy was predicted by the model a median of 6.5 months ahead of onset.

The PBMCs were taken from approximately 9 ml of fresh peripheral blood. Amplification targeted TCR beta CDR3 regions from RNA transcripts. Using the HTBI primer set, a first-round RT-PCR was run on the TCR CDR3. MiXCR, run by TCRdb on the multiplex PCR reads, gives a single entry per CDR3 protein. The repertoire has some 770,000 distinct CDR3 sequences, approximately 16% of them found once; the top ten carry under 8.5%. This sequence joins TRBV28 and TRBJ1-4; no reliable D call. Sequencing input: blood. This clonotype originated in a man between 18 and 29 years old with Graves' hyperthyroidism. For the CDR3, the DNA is TGTGCCAGCAGTTTAAGTGGAGGGATTGCAACTAATGAAAAACTGTTTTTT. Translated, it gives CASSLSGGIATNEKLFF. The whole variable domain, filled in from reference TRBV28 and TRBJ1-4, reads DVKVTQSSRYLVKRTGEKVFLECVQDMDHENMFWYRQDPGLGLRLIYFSYDVKMKEKGDIPEGYSVSREKKERFSLILESASTNQTSMYLCASSLSGGIATNEKLFFGSGTQLSVL.